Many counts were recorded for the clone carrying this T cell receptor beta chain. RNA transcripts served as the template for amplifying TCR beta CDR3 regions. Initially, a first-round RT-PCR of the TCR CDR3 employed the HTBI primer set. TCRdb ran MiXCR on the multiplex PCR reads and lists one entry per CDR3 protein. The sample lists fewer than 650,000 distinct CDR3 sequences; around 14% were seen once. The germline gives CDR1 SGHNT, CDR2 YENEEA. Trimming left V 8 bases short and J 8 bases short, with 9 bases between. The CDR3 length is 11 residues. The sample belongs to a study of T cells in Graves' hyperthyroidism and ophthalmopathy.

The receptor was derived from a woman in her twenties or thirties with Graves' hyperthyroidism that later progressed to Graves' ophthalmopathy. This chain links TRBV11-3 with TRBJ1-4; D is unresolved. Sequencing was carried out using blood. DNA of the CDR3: TGTGCCAGCGCCCTAGGGGAAAAACTGTTTTTT. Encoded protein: CASALGEKLFF. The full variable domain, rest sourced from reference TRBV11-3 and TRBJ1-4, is EAGVVQSPRYKIIEKKQPVAFWCNPISGHNTLYWYLQNLGQGPELLIRYENEEAVDDSQLPKDRFSAERLKGVDSTLKIQPAELGDSAVYLCASALGEKLFFGSGTQLSVL.